This entry concerns a single T cell receptor beta chain. Its target is unknown. This specimen comes from a study of shared clonotypes between healthy human individuals. The naive CD8 subset, CD45RO-negative cells positively selected for CCR7, excluded terminally differentiated effector memory CD45RA+ cells. Those who donated were healthy HIV-negative adults, with no recent acute infections or vaccinations reported. Deletions cut 4 bases from V and 4 bases from J, with 8 bases between. CDR1 and CDR2 from the germline V gene are SGHVS and FQNEAQ. There are 12 residues in the CDR3. Replicate PCRs run on sorted subsets employed roughly 180 ng DNA, approximately 30,000 T cell genomes. TCRdb's copy holds only in-frame clones and misses some; the assay was immunoSEQ multiplex PCR. In the table there are around 1.9 million clones, approximately 92% of which are singletons. Study-level points and caveats: Represented diversity, genetic and exposure-history alike, was limited by few donors. In this cohort, only blood was sampled, and tissue repertoires likely differ.

The rearrangement joins TRBV7-8 to TRBJ2-7; D unresolved. Specimen: naive CD8+ T cells from PBMCs. The TCR comes from a man between 18 and 35 years old in good health. Some clones in this sample may be carry-over from other donors' samples. The CDR3 protein is CASSSLRYEQYF. In DNA form, the CDR3 reads TGTGCCAGCAGCTCCCTAAGGTACGAGCAGTACTTC.